These T cell receptor beta chains were read from a single sample in a study of Graves' ophthalmopathy and Graves' hyperthyroidism. TCRdb processed the multiplex PCR reads anew with MiXCR; each CDR3 protein has one entry. The table records 500,000 to 800,000 distinct CDR3 sequences, roughly 41% of them present only once. Sequences were obtained from peripheral blood. These receptors came from an adult man with Graves' ophthalmopathy. Each CDR3 is given with its conserved first and last residue. Each record gives: clone size, D gene, J gene, V gene, CDR3 DNA, CDR3 protein. D genes are given only for firm matches. Size tells how often a clone was seen (once, few, many) or the class of an expanded clone, and some rows leave it out.

.,.,TRBJ2-2,TRBV5-1,TGCGCCAGCAGCTTTAAGGGTTTCGGCACCGGGGAGCTGTTTTTT,CASSFKGFGTGELFF
.,TRBD1,TRBJ1-4,TRBV25-1,TGTGCCAGCAGTGGAGGGACAGGGGGCAGTGAAAAGCTGTTTTTT,CASSGGTGGSEKLFF
few,TRBD1,TRBJ1-1,TRBV7-9,TGTGCCAGCAGTTCAGGGGGCTCCACTGAAGCTTTCTTT,CASSSGGSTEAFF
few,.,TRBJ2-7,TRBV12-3/TRBV12-4,TGTGCCAGCAGTTATTCAGGTTTCTACGAGCAGTACTTC,CASSYSGFYEQYF
many,.,TRBJ1-2,TRBV5-8,TGTGCCAGCAGCCCCTTCGGGGGGGGACATGGCTACACCTTC,CASSPFGGGHGYTF
.,.,TRBJ2-5,TRBV25-1,TGTGCCAGCAGTGCACCCCTAGGGGTGGAGACCCAGTACTTC,CASSAPLGVETQYF
.,TRBD1,TRBJ1-1,TRBV5-1,TGCGCCAGCAGCCTAGGACAGGGGATAGGAGGCACTGAAGCTTTCTTT,CASSLGQGIGGTEAFF
many,TRBD1,TRBJ2-5,TRBV25-1,TGTGCCAGCAGTGAGACAGGGGGACCCCAAGAGACCCAGTACTTC,CASSETGGPQETQYF
many,.,TRBJ1-6,TRBV10-3,TGTGCCATCAGTGAGTCGGGCAGGAATAGGAATTCACCCCTCCACTTT,CAISESGRNRNSPLHF
.,.,TRBJ1-1,TRBV7-2,TGTGCCAGCAGCAATTCTCCCATATTGAACACTGAAGCTTTCTTT,CASSNSPILNTEAFF
many,.,TRBJ1-1,TRBV13,TGTGCCAGCAGCGACGCGGGTTTTGAAGCTTTCTTT,CASSDAGFEAFF
many,.,TRBJ2-2,TRBV29-1,TGCAGCGTTGGGCGGGGACTCCAGAACACCGGGGAGCTGTTTTTT,CSVGRGLQNTGELFF
.,TRBD1,TRBJ1-6,TRBV7-9,TGTGCCAGCAGCTTAGAGGACAGGGTAGGATCACCCCTCCACTTT,CASSLEDRVGSPLHF
few,.,TRBJ2-5,TRBV6-6,TGTGCCAGCAGTCCGACCCAACTGGGGGAGACCCAGTACTTC,CASSPTQLGETQYF
many,.,TRBJ1-6,TRBV20-1,TGCAGTGCTAGAGGTCTAATAGGATCACCCCTCCACTTT,CSARGLIGSPLHF
.,.,TRBJ2-6,TRBV12-5,TGTGCTAGTGGTATTATTGTGGGACCTGGGGCCAACGTCCTGACTTTC,CASGIIVGPGANVLTF
few,.,TRBJ1-1,TRBV5-1,TGCGCCAGCAGCTTGGGGGGGCTCCACATGAACACTGAAGCTTTCTTT,CASSLGGLHMNTEAFF
many,.,TRBJ1-2,TRBV29-1,TGCAGCGTTGAAGAATACAGGGAAAATGGAGGCTACACCTTC,CSVEEYRENGGYTF
few,.,TRBJ2-5,TRBV5-1,TGCGCCAGCAGCTTGGGCGTTAACCAAGAGACCCAGTACTTC,CASSLGVNQETQYF
.,.,TRBJ1-4,TRBV25-1,TGTGCTAGAGTCCCTGGACGGACCAACAATGAACAACTGTTTTTT,CARVPGRTNNEQLFF
.,.,TRBJ1-2,TRBV15,TGTGCCACCAGCAGCCAAGCCGGCAGATCCTATGGCTACACCTTC,CATSSQAGRSYGYTF
many,TRBD1,TRBJ1-1,TRBV7-9,TGTGCCAGCAGCTATTTCGACAGGGGTGCTTTCTTT,CASSYFDRGAFF
many,.,TRBJ1-1,TRBV20-1,TGCAGTGCTAGAACAATAAGCACTGAAGCTTTCTTT,CSARTISTEAFF
.,TRBD2,TRBJ2-5,TRBV7-9,TGTGCCAGCTCGTTAGCGGGGGGACACGGAGAGACCCAGTACTTC,CASSLAGGHGETQYF
.,.,TRBJ2-7,TRBV9,TGTGCCAGCAGCCCGCTAGGGACGTCCTACGAGCAGTACTTC,CASSPLGTSYEQYF
.,.,TRBJ2-5,TRBV20-1,TGCAGTGCTAGAGATCTAGGGGGAGGTGAGACCCAGTACTTC,CSARDLGGGETQYF
.,.,TRBJ2-7,TRBV7-3,TGTGGCAGCAGCCGAGACGTGGGGGCCGACGGGCAGTACTTC,CGSSRDVGADGQYF
many,.,TRBJ1-5,TRBV7-8,TGTGCCAGCAGTTTGACACTTGGCAATCAGCCCCAGCATTTT,CASSLTLGNQPQHF